This TCR beta chain emerged from a study of blood T cell repertoires in COVID-19. Study context: From the United States, Italy and Spain came samples of acute and convalescent COVID-19. Nucleic acid was either cDNA or gDNA, and it came from T cells, B-cell-depleted T cells, or PBMCs.

Authors' methods: Reference gene primers were amplified, and this amplification served to estimate nucleated cell counts. TCRdb's copy holds only in-frame clones and misses some; the assay was immunoSEQ multiplex PCR. That table gives V, J and clone size, and the DNA gave D and trimming. The repertoire holds some 230,000 clones, with around 82% as singletons. The sequence was collected from a woman in her fifties or sixties with acute or convalescent COVID-19. The source material was peripheral blood.

This CDR3 reads CASSGPQLGRISSTGELFF. CDR3 nucleotide sequence: TGTGCCAGCAGCGGCCCCCAATTGGGGCGTATATCGAGCACCGGGGAGCTGTTTTTT. The chain has TRBV9 and TRBJ2-2; D might be TRBD1 (5 bases). Germline CDR1 SGDLS, CDR2 YYNGEE. This CDR3 is built from 19 residues. V was trimmed by 3 bases and J by 4 bases, leaving 25 bases between them.